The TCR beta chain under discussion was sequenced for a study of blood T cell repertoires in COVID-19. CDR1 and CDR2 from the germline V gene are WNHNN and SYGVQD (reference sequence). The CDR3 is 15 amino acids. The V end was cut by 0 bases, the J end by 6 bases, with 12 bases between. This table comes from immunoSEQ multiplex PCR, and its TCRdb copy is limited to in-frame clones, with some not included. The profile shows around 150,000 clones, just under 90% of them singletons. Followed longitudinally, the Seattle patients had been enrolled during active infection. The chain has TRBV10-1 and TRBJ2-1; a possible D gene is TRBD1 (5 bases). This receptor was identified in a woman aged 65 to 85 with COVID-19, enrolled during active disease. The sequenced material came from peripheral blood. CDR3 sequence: CASSESGAPGNEQFF. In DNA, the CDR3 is TGCGCCAGCAGTGAGTCAGGGGCGCCGGGCAATGAGCAGTTCTTC.